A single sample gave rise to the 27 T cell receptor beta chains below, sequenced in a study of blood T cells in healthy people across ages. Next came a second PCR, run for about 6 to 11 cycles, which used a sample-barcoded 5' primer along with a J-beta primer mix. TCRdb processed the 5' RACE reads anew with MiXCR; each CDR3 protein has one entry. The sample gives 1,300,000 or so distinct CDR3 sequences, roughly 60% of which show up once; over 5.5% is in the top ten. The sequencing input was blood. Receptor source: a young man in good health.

CDR3 amino acids: CASRAGLAGSNEQYF. The CDR3 coding sequence is TGCGCCAGCAGGGCCGGACTAGCGGGTTCCAATGAGCAGTACTTC. V usage is TRBV4-1 and J usage is TRBJ2-7, with TRBD2 matching 11 bases. Germline CDR1 and CDR2: MGHRA and YSYEKL. The CDR3 sequence is 15 residues long. Trimming took 6 bases from V and 7 from J; bases not matched to a gene: 11.

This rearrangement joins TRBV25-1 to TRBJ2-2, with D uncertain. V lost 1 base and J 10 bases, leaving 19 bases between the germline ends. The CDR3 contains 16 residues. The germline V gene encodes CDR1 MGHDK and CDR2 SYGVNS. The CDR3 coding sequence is TGTGCCAGCAGTGAATTTGGCTCGCCTTTTTACGAGGAGCTGTTTTTT. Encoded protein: CASSEFGSPFYEELFF.

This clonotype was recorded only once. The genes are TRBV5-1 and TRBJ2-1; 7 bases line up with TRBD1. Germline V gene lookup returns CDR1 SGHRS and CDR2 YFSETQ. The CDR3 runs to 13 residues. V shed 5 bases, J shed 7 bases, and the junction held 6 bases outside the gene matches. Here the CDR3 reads CASRTGSMNEQFF. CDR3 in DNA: TGCGCCAGCAGGACAGGGTCAATGAATGAGCAGTTCTTC.

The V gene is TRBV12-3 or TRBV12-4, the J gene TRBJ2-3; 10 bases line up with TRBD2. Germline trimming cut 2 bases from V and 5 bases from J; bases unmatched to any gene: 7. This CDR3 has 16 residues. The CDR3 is CASSLKRGGRGDTQYF. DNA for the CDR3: TGTGCCAGCAGTTTAAAGCGGGGGGGCCGAGGAGATACGCAGTATTTT.

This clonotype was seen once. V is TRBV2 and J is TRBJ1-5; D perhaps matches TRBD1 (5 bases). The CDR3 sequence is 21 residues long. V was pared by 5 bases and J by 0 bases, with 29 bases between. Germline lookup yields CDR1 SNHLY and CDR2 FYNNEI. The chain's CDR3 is CASSSPASRVGGPYSNQPQHF. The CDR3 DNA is TGTGCCAGCAGTAGTCCCGCCTCACGGGTCGGGGGACCCTATAGCAATCAGCCCCAGCATTTT.

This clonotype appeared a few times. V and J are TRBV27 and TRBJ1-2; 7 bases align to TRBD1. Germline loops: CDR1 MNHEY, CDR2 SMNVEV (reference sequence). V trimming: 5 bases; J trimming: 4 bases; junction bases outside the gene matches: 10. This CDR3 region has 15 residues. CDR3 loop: CASSPTTGPAYGYTF. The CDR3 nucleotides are TGTGCCAGCAGTCCAACGACAGGGCCCGCCTATGGCTACACCTTC.

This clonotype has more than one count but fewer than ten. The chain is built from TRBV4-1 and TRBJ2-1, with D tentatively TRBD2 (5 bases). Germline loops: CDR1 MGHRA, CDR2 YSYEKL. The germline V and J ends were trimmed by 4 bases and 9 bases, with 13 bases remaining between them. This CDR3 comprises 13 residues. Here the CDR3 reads CASSPLVEGEQFF. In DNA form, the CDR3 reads TGCGCCAGCAGCCCACTGGTCGAGGGTGAGCAGTTCTTC.

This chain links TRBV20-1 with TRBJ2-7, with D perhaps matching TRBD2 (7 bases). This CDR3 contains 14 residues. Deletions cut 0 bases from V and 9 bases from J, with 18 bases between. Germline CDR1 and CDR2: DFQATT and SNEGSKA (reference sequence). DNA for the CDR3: TGCAGTGCTAGAGATCAGGAGGGGGGGCGTACGCAGTACTTC. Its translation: CSARDQEGGRTQYF.

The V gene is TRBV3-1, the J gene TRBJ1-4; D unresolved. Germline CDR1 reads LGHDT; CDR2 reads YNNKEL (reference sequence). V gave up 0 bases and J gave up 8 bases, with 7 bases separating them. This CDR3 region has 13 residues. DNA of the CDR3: TGTGCCAGCAGCCAAGAAACGACGGAAAAACTGTTTTTT. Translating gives CASSQETTEKLFF.

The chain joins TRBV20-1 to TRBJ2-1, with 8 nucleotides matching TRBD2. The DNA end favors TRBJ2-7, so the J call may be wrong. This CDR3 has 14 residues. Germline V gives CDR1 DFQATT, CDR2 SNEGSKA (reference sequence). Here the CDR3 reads CSARGGSGSGEQYF. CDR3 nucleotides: TGCAGTGCTAGAGGGGGGAGCGGGAGTGGTGAGCAGTACTTC.

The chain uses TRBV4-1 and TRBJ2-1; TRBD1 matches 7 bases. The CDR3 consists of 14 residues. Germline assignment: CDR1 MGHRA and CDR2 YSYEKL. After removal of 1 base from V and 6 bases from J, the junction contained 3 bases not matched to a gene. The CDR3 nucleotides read TGCGCCAGCAGCCAAGCTAACAGGGGCAATGAGCAGTTCTTC. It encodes CASSQANRGNEQFF.

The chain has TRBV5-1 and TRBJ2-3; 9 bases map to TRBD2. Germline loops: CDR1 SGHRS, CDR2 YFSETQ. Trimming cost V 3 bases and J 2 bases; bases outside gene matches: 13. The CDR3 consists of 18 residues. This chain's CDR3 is CASSSRSWLAGNTDTQYF. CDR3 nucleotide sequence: TGCGCCAGCAGCTCACGGTCTTGGCTAGCGGGGAACACAGATACGCAGTATTTT.

The CDR3 reads CASSQDMPDTQYF. The CDR3 DNA is TGCGCCAGCAGCCAAGATATGCCGGATACGCAGTATTTT. The chain uses TRBV4-3 and TRBJ2-3; D unresolved. Trimming stripped 0 bases from V and 6 bases from J, with 7 bases between. The CDR3 has 13 residues. Germline CDR1 reads LGHNA; CDR2 reads YSLEER.

The CDR3 DNA is TGTGCCAGCAGCGGGGTGTTTCCCTACACACACAATGAGCAGTTCTTC. Protein sequence: CASSGVFPYTHNEQFF. This sequence joins TRBV3-1 and TRBJ2-1; D gene unclear. This CDR3 comprises 16 residues. Germline-derived CDR1 and CDR2 are LGHDT and YNNKEL (reference sequence). Trimming shortened V by 5 bases and J by 5 bases, and 19 bases separated the two germline ends.

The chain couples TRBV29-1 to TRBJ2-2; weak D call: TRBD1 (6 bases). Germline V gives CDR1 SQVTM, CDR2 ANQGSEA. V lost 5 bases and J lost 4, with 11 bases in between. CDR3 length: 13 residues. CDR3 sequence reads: CSVRTASTGELFF. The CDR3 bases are TGCAGCGTTAGGACAGCCTCCACCGGGGAGCTGTTTTTT.

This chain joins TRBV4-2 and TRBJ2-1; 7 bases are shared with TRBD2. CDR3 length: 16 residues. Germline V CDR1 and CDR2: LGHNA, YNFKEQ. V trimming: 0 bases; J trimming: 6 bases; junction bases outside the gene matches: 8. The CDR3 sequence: CASSQEGGRARNEQFF. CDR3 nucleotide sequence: TGTGCCAGCAGCCAAGAAGGAGGGAGGGCCCGCAATGAGCAGTTCTTC.

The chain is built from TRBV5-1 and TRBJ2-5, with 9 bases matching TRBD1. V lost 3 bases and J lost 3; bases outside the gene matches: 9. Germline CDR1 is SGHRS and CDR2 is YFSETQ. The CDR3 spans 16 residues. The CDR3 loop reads CASSSPGQGAEETQYF. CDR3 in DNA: TGCGCCAGCAGCTCCCCGGGACAGGGAGCGGAAGAGACCCAGTACTTC.

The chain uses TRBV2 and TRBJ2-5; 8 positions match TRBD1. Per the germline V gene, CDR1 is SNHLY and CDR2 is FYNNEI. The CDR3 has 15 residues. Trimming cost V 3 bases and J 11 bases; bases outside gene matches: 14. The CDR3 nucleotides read TGTGCCAGCAGTGATTCTGGTCAGGGGGCCGGGGAGCAGTACTTC. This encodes CASSDSGQGAGEQYF.

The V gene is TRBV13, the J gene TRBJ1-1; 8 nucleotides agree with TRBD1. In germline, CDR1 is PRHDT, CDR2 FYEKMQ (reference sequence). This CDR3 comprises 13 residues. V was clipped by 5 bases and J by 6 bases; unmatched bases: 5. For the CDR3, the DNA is TGTGCCAGCAGCCGGGACAGGACACCTGAAGCTTTCTTT. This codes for CASSRDRTPEAFF.

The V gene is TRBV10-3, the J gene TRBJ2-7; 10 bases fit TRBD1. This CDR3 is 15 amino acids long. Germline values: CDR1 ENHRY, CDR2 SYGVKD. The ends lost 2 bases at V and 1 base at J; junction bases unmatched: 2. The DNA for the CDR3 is TGTGCCATCAGTGAGGCGGACAGGGGGTCCTACGAGCAGTACTTC. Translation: CAISEADRGSYEQYF.

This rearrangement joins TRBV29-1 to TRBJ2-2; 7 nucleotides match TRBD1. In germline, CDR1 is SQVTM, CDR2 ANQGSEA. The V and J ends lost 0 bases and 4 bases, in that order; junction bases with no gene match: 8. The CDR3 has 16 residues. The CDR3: CSVEDVRGRGTGELFF. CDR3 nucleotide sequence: TGCAGCGTTGAAGACGTAAGGGGGCGAGGCACCGGGGAGCTGTTTTTT.

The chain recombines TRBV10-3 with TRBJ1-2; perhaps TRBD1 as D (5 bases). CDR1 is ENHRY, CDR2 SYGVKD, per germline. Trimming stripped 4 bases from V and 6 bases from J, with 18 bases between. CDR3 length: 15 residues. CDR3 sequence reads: CAISASRDLANGYTF. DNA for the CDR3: TGTGCCATCAGTGCGTCCCGGGACTTGGCTAATGGCTACACCTTC.

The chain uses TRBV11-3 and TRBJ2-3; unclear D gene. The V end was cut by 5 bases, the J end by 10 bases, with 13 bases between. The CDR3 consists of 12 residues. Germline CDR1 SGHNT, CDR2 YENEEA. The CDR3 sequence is CASSTHGSAQYF. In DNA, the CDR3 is TGTGCCAGCAGCACCCACGGGTCGGCGCAGTATTTT.

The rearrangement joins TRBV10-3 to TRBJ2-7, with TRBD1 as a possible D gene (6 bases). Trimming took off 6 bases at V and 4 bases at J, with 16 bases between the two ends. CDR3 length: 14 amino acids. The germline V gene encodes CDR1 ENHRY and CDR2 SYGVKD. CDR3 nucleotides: TGTGCCATCAGCCAGGACAGTGACCAGTACGAGCAGTACTTC. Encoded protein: CAISQDSDQYEQYF.

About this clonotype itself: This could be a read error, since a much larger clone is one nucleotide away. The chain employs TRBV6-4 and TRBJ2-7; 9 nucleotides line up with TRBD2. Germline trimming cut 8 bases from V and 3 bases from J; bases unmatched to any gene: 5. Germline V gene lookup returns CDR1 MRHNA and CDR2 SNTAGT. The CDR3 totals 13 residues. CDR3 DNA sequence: TGTGCCAGCGGACGGACTAGCGACTACGAGCAGTACTTC. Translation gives CASGRTSDYEQYF.

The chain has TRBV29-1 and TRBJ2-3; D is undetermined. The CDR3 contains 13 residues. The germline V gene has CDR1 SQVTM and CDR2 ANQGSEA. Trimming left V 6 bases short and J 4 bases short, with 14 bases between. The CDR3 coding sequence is TGCAGCGTGTTTAGAATGTCTCCAGATACGCAGTATTTT. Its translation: CSVFRMSPDTQYF.

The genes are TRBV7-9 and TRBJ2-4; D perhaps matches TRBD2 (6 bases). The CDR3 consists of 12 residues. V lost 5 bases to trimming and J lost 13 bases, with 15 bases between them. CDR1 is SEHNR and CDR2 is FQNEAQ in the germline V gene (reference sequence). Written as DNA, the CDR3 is TGTGCCAGCAGCACATCCTCGGGGGAGCAGTACTTC. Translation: CASSTSSGEQYF.